The 28 T cell receptor beta chains given below trace back to one sample, sequenced in a study of blood T cells in healthy people across ages. The authors ran a second PCR of 7 to 11 cycles using a sample-barcoded 5' primer and a J-beta primer mix. TCRdb called the 5' RACE reads again in MiXCR, with one record for every CDR3 protein. Of 380,000 or so distinct CDR3 sequences listed, 45% to 60% are singletons. Sequencing input: blood. Receptor source: a man aged 60-69 years in good health.

There are a few counts of this clonotype. This chain links TRBV10-1 with TRBJ2-3; D may be TRBD1 or TRBD2 (5 bases each). V lost 5 bases, J lost 4 bases, and 10 bases lay in between. Germline CDR1 WNHNN, CDR2 SYGVQD (reference sequence). The CDR3 contains 13 residues. DNA for the CDR3: TGCGCCAGCAGTCGGGACGCCTCAGATACGCAGTATTTT. Its translation is CASSRDASDTQYF.

This chain connects TRBV7-2 to TRBJ2-4; TRBD1 matches at 7 bases. The end of the DNA aligns better with TRBJ2-5, so the J call may be wrong. This CDR3 has 15 residues. Germline loops: CDR1 SGHTA, CDR2 FQGNSA. This chain's CDR3 is CASSLAQGGWETQYF. In DNA form, the CDR3 reads TGTGCCAGCAGCTTAGCGCAAGGGGGCTGGGAGACCCAGTACTTC.

For this clonotype: A much larger clone sits a single nucleotide away, making a read error possible. J is TRBJ2-4 and V is TRBV20-1; 12 bases match TRBD2. The V and J ends lost 0 bases and 13 bases, in that order; junction bases with no gene match: 10. The CDR3 runs to 15 residues. Germline CDR1 reads DFQATT; CDR2 reads SNEGSKA (reference sequence). The CDR3 loop reads CSARDRTSGVYKQYF. CDR3 DNA sequence: TGCAGTGCTAGAGATAGGACTAGCGGGGTCTACAAGCAGTACTTC.

This clonotype was detected once. A much larger clone differs by one base, so this may be a read error. The chain recombines TRBV20-1 with TRBJ2-1, with D possibly being TRBD1 or TRBD2 (5 bases each). Trimming cost V 4 bases and J 8 bases, with 15 bases left between them. The CDR3 runs 13 residues. From germline, CDR1 is DFQATT and CDR2 SNEGSKA (reference sequence). The CDR3 sequence is CSAILGVGDEQFF. The CDR3 DNA reads TGCAGTGCTATTTTGGGTGTGGGGGATGAGCAGTTCTTC.

This clonotype was recorded at least ten times. This chain links TRBV6-4 with TRBJ2-3, with 8 bases identical to TRBD1. Germline V gene data show CDR1 as MRHNA and CDR2 as SNTAGT. The trim removed 0 bases at V and 2 bases at J, leaving 1 base unmatched. The CDR3 has 15 residues. The CDR3 reads CASSDSQGATDTQYF. The CDR3 bases are TGTGCCAGCAGTGACTCCCAGGGGGCCACAGATACGCAGTATTTT.

The V call is TRBV20-1, the J call TRBJ1-1; D unclear. The CDR3 is 15 amino acids. V was clipped by 3 bases and J by 2 bases, with 16 bases between them. Germline V gene data show CDR1 as DFQATT and CDR2 as SNEGSKA (reference sequence). The CDR3 sequence: CSASRGPSPNTEAFF. The CDR3 nucleotides read TGCAGTGCTAGTCGGGGTCCATCCCCTAACACTGAAGCTTTCTTT.

The V call is TRBV20-1, the J call TRBJ1-2; the D gene is possibly TRBD1 (6 bases). From germline, CDR1 is DFQATT and CDR2 SNEGSKA (reference sequence). The V and J ends lost 1 base and 8 bases respectively, with 11 bases between them. The CDR3 extends over 12 amino acids. CDR3 in DNA: TGCAGTGCTAGAGTTGGCAGGGGCGGCTACACCTTC. Translating it yields CSARVGRGGYTF.

The chain couples TRBV6-6 to TRBJ2-7, with D perhaps matching TRBD2 (6 bases). Trimming removed 0 bases from V and 2 bases from J, with 17 bases in between. Germline CDR1 MNHNY, CDR2 SVGAGI (reference sequence). The CDR3 runs 17 residues. For the CDR3, the DNA is TGTGCCAGCAGTTACTCGATCACAGGAGGGAACACCTACGAGCAGTACTTC. It codes for CASSYSITGGNTYEQYF.

The rearrangement links TRBV9 to TRBJ2-1; 12 bases map to TRBD2. V shed 3 bases, J shed 8 bases, and the junction held 9 bases outside the gene matches. CDR3 length: 16 amino acids. The germline CDR1 and CDR2 sequences are SGDLS and YYNGEE. The CDR3 loop reads CASSEGPGLAGHEQFF. CDR3 sequence (DNA): TGTGCCAGCAGCGAAGGGCCCGGACTAGCGGGGCATGAGCAGTTCTTC.

The CDR3 loop reads CASSPAGTIDEQFF. CDR3 coding DNA: TGTGCCAGCAGCCCCGCAGGGACTATCGATGAGCAGTTCTTC. The J gene is TRBJ2-1, the V gene TRBV7-9; TRBD2 agrees at 7 bases. Trimming cost V 5 bases and J 8 bases; bases outside gene matches: 9. CDR1 is SEHNR, CDR2 FQNEAQ, per germline (reference sequence). The CDR3 is made up of 14 amino acids.

The chain employs TRBV4-3 and TRBJ2-3; TRBD2 agrees at 10 bases. Germline V gives CDR1 LGHNA, CDR2 YSLEER. The CDR3 has 17 residues. Trimming took 8 bases from V and 0 from J; bases not matched to a gene: 11. CDR3 amino acids: CASREREGSTSTDTQYF. Here the CDR3 DNA reads TGCGCCAGCCGCGAGCGGGAGGGATCCACTAGCACAGATACGCAGTATTTT.

The rearrangement joins TRBV5-1 to TRBJ2-1; D perhaps matches TRBD2 (6 bases). Trimming took 3 bases from V and 6 from J, leaving 13 bases between them. Per germline, CDR1 SGHRS and CDR2 YFSETQ. This CDR3 spans 14 amino acids. The CDR3 sequence is CASSSIEGGNEQFF. The CDR3 nucleotides read TGCGCCAGCAGCTCTATAGAGGGAGGCAATGAGCAGTTCTTC.

Comments on this clonotype: This could be a read error, since a much larger clone is one nucleotide away. Here the CDR3 reads CANSAFLYEQYF. CDR3 sequence (DNA): TGTGCCAACAGCGCCTTCCTCTACGAGCAGTACTTC. J is TRBJ2-7 and V is TRBV9; D unclear. The length of the CDR3 is 12 residues. The germline CDR1 and CDR2 sequences are SGDLS and YYNGEE.

The chain carries TRBV5-1 and TRBJ2-7; D uncertain. The germline V gene has CDR1 SGHRS and CDR2 YFSETQ. V dropped 4 bases and J dropped 2 bases, with 16 bases sitting between them. This CDR3 has 15 residues. The chain's CDR3 is CASSPDPPRTYEQYF. The CDR3 nucleotides read TGCGCCAGCAGCCCCGACCCGCCAAGAACCTACGAGCAGTACTTC. The full variable domain, with the rest looked up from reference TRBV5-1 and TRBJ2-7, is KAGVTQTPRYLIKTRGQQVTLSCSPISGHRSVSWYQQTPGQGLQFLFEYFSETQRNKGNFPGRFSGRQFSNSRSEMNVSTLELGDSALYLCASSPDPPRTYEQYFGPGTRLTVT.

This clonotype came up many times. This chain links TRBV24-1 with TRBJ2-4, with D possibly TRBD1 on 5 matching bases. CDR3 size: 16 residues. Per the germline V gene, CDR1 is KGHDR and CDR2 is SFDVKD. The V end lost 5 bases, the J end lost 3 bases, and 16 bases lay between the germline ends. The CDR3 spells CATSGANRNGKNIQYF. In DNA form, the CDR3 reads TGTGCCACCAGTGGGGCAAACAGGAACGGCAAAAACATTCAGTACTTC.

This clonotype occurred many times. V gene TRBV2 combines with J gene TRBJ2-7, with TRBD1 matching over 9 bases. V gave up 6 bases and J gave up 6 bases; unmatched junction bases: 6. The length of the CDR3 is 13 residues. CDR1 SNHLY and CDR2 FYNNEI come from the germline V gene. CDR3 DNA sequence: TGTGCCAGCAGCGGACAGGGGTCCACCGAGCAGTACTTC. Its protein product is CASSGQGSTEQYF.

The chain is built from TRBV5-1 and TRBJ2-3; D is ambiguous. The CDR3 is 12 residues long. The germline V gene encodes CDR1 SGHRS and CDR2 YFSETQ. V shed 5 bases and J shed 6 bases, with 10 bases lying between them. The CDR3 protein is CASRPVGDTQYF. CDR3 bases: TGCGCCAGCAGGCCGGTCGGGGATACGCAGTATTTT.

The count of this clonotype is one. One end of the junction fails to match germline, which may point to a read error. The chain employs TRBV7-2 and TRBJ2-5; the match to TRBD2 covers 9 bases. Germline V gene sequence: CDR1 SGHTA, CDR2 FQGNSA. The CDR3 totals 14 residues. CDR3 DNA sequence: TGTGCCAACAGCTCAGGCGGGGGGGTCGATGAGCAGTACTTC. It encodes CANSSGGGVDEQYF.

The rearrangement uses TRBV7-6 and TRBJ1-2; no clear D. The CDR3 covers 15 residues. Germline CDR1 and CDR2: SGHVS and FNYEAQ. V was pared by 0 bases and J by 8 bases, with 16 bases between. CDR3 nucleotide sequence: TGTGCCAGCAGCTTAGCGCAAGGTCAGAGTGGAGGCTACACCTTC. Residues: CASSLAQGQSGGYTF. The variable domain in full, completed from reference TRBV7-6 and TRBJ1-2, reads GAGVSQSPRYKVTKRGQDVALRCDPISGHVSLYWYRQALGQGPEFLTYFNYEAQQDKSGLPNDRFSAERPEGSISTLTIQRTEQRDSAMYRCASSLAQGQSGGYTFGSGTRLTVV.

In its sample, this clonotype was seen a few times. The V call is TRBV4-3, the J call TRBJ1-2, with D possibly TRBD1 on 6 matching bases. Germline V gene lookup returns CDR1 LGHNA and CDR2 YSLEER. V shed 1 base and J shed 2 bases, with 8 bases lying between them. The CDR3 loop spans 14 amino acids. Here the CDR3 reads CASSQGGTNYGYTF. The CDR3 DNA reads TGCGCCAGCAGCCAAGGGGGGACAAACTATGGCTACACCTTC.

The rearrangement uses TRBV7-2 and TRBJ2-5; D is uncertain. This CDR3 is built from 13 residues. Germline V CDR1 and CDR2: SGHTA, FQGNSA. The V gene lost 0 bases and the J gene lost 4 bases, with 6 bases spanning the gap. CDR3 nucleotides: TGTGCCAGCAGCTTAGCCGTAAGAGAGACCCAGTACTTC. This gives the protein CASSLAVRETQYF.

This clonotype has at least ten counts. The genes are TRBV6-5 and TRBJ1-2; D may be TRBD1 (6 bases). Per the germline V gene, CDR1 is MNHEY and CDR2 is SVGAGI. V lost 0 bases and J lost 7, with 12 bases in between. The CDR3 has 14 residues. In nucleotides, the CDR3 is TGTGCCAGCAGTTACTCGGGGGGGGGCTCTGGCTACACCTTC. Protein product: CASSYSGGGSGYTF.

This clonotype was seen only once. The chain carries TRBV6-1 and TRBJ2-4, with D possibly matching TRBD2 (6 bases). The CDR3 runs to 13 residues. Germline lookup yields CDR1 MNHNS and CDR2 SASEGT. V was pared by 6 bases and J by 3 bases, with 9 bases between. The CDR3 region is CASRDGGKNIQYF. The CDR3 nucleotides are TGTGCCAGCAGGGACGGGGGCAAAAACATTCAGTACTTC.

The rearrangement joins TRBV20-1 to TRBJ2-5, with D maybe TRBD2 (6 bases). Judging by the DNA end, TRBJ2-7 fits better; the J call may be wrong. Germline V gene data show CDR1 as DFQATT and CDR2 as SNEGSKA (reference sequence). This CDR3 is 14 amino acids long. DNA of the CDR3: TGCAGTGCGAAAGCCGGGACTGGCACCTACGAGCAGTACTTC. It yields the protein CSAKAGTGTYEQYF.

This chain connects TRBV30 to TRBJ1-2, with 7 positions matching TRBD1. The length of the CDR3 is 14 residues. The ends lost 3 bases at V and 2 bases at J; junction bases unmatched: 6. From germline, CDR1 is GTSNPN and CDR2 SVGIG (reference sequence). The CDR3 reads CAWRKGTANYGYTF. In nucleotides, the CDR3 is TGTGCCTGGAGGAAGGGGACAGCCAACTATGGCTACACCTTC. Full variable domain (missing parts from reference TRBV30 and TRBJ1-2): SQTIHQWPATLVQPVGSPLSLECTVEGTSNPNLYWYRQAAGRGLQLLFYSVGIGQISSEVPQNLSASRPQDRQFILSSKKLLLSDSGFYLCAWRKGTANYGYTFGSGTRLTVV.

Comments on this clonotype: One end of the junction is discordant with germline, which a read error may explain. J is TRBJ1-2 and V is TRBV12-3 or TRBV12-4, with TRBD1 as a possible D gene (5 bases). The CDR3 runs to 14 residues. DNA for the CDR3: TGTGCCAGCAGTACTGGGGCAGGCAACTACGGCTACACCTTC. Translated: CASSTGAGNYGYTF.

The chain joins TRBV29-1 to TRBJ2-1; 8 bases line up with TRBD1. TRBJ2-7 explains the end of the DNA better; the J call may be wrong. This CDR3 is built from 15 residues. The germline CDR1 and CDR2 sequences are SQVTM and ANQGSEA. CDR3 in DNA: TGCAGCGGGAAGGCCGACAGGGGCTCCTACAATGAGCAGTACTTC. Translating it yields CSGKADRGSYNEQYF.

This chain links TRBV7-6 with TRBJ2-1; D not certain. The V and J ends lost 5 bases and 4 bases respectively, with 12 bases between them. The CDR3 length is 14 residues. Germline V gives CDR1 SGHVS, CDR2 FNYEAQ. The CDR3 DNA reads TGTGCCAGCAGCGTACCCGGGCCTTACAATGAGCAGTTCTTC. Translating it yields CASSVPGPYNEQFF. The whole variable domain, filled in from reference TRBV7-6 and TRBJ2-1, reads GAGVSQSPRYKVTKRGQDVALRCDPISGHVSLYWYRQALGQGPEFLTYFNYEAQQDKSGLPNDRFSAERPEGSISTLTIQRTEQRDSAMYRCASSVPGPYNEQFFGPGTRLTVL.